This T cell receptor beta chain was retrieved from a study of T cell responses to AZD1222 COVID-19 vaccine. V lost 1 base and J lost 3, with 9 bases in between. The CDR3 totals 15 residues. Germline V gives CDR1 SGHTA, CDR2 FQGTGA. This table comes from immunoSEQ multiplex PCR, and its TCRdb copy is limited to in-frame clones, with some not included. The data hold around 150,000 clones, with over 90% observed a single time. The input for sequencing was peripheral blood, taken on day 0 of AZD1222 vaccination. The receptor comes from an adult in good health. This chain uses TRBV7-3 with TRBJ2-2; the D gene could be TRBD1 or TRBD2 (5 bases each). In DNA, the CDR3 is TGTGCCAGCAGCTTAATGGGGACGGACACCGGGGAGCTGTTTTTT. Its protein product is CASSLMGTDTGELFF.